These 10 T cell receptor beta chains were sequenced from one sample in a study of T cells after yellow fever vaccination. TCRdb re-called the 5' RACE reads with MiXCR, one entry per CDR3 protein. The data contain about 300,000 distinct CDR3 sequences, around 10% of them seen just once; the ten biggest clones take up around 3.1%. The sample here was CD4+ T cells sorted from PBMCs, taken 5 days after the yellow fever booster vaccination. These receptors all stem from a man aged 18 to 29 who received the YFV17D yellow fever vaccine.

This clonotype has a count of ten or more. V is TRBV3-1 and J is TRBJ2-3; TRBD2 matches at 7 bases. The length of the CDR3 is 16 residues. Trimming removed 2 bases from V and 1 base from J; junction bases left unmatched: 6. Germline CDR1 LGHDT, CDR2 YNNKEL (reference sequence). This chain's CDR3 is CASSQLERDRTDTQYF. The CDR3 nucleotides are TGTGCCAGCAGCCAACTAGAGCGGGACCGCACAGATACGCAGTATTTT.

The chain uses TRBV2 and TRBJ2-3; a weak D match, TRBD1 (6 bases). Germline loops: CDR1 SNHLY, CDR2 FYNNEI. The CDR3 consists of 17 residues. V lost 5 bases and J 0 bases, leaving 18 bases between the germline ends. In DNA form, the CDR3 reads TGTGCCAGCAGTATGCGAATGGCTCAGGGGAGCACAGATACGCAGTATTTT. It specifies CASSMRMAQGSTDTQYF.

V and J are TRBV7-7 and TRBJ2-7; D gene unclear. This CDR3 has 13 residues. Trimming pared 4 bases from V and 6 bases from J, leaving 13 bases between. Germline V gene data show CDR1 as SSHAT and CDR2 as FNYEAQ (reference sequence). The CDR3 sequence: CASSSGVAAEQYF. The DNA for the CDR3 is TGTGCCAGCAGCTCCGGTGTGGCCGCCGAGCAGTACTTC.

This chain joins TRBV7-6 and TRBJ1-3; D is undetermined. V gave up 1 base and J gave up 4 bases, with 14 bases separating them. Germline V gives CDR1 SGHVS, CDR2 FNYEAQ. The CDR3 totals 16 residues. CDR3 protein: CASSLGPLGHGNTIYF. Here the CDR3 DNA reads TGTGCCAGCAGCTTAGGCCCCCTGGGCCACGGAAACACCATATATTTT.

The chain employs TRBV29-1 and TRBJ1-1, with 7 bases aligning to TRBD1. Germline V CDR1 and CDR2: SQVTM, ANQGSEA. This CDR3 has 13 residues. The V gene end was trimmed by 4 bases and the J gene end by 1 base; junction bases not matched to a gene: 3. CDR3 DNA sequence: TGCAGCGTTGCAGGGGGGCCGAACACTGAAGCTTTCTTT. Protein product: CSVAGGPNTEAFF.

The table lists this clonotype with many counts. The CDR3 here is CASSIRGNEQFF. CDR3 nucleotides: TGTGCCAGCAGCATAAGGGGGAATGAGCAGTTCTTC. This chain joins TRBV7-3 and TRBJ2-1; TRBD1 might be the D (6 bases). V was pared by 5 bases and J by 7 bases, with 9 bases between. This CDR3 is built from 12 residues. Germline V CDR1 and CDR2: SGHTA, FQGTGA.

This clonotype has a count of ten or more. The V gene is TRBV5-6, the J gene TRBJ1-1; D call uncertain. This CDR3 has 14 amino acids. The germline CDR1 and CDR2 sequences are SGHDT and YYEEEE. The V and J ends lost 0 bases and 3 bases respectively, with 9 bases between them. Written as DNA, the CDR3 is TGTGCCAGCAGCTTGGACAGAAGGGACACTGAAGCTTTCTTT. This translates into CASSLDRRDTEAFF.

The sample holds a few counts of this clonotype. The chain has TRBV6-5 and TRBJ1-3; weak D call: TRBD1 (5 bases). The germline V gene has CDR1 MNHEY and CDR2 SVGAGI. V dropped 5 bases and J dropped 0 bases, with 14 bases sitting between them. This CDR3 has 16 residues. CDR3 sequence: CASSPPPQGSGNTIYF. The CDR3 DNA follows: TGTGCCAGCAGTCCTCCCCCTCAGGGCTCTGGAAACACCATATATTTT.

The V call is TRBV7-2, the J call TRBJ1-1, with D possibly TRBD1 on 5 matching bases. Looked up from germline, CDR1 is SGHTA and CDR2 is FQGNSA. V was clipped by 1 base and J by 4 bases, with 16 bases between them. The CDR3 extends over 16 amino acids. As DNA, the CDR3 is TGTGCCAGCAGCTTAGTTGGGGGGGGTTTAACCACTGAAGCTTTCTTT. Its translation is CASSLVGGGLTTEAFF.

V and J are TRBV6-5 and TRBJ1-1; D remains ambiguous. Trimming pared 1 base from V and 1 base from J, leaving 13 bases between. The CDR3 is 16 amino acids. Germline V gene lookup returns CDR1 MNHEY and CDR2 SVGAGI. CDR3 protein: CASSYFFRTANTEAFF. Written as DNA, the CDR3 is TGTGCCAGCAGTTACTTTTTCCGGACGGCGAACACTGAAGCTTTCTTT.